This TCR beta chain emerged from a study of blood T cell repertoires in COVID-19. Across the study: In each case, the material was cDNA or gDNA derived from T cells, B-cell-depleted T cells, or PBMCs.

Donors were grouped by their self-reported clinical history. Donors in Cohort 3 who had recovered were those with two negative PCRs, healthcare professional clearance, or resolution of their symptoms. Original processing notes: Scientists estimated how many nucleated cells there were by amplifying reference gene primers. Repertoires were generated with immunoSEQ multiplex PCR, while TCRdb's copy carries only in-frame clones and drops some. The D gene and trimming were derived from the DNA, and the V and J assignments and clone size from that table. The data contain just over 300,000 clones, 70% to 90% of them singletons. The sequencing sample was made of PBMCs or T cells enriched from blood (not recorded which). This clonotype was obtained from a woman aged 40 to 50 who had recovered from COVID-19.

CDR3 in amino acids: CASSVGQTLNTEAFF. The CDR3 region has the DNA TGTGCCAGCAGCGTCGGTCAAACCCTGAACACTGAAGCTTTCTTT. The rearrangement uses TRBV9 and TRBJ1-1; D not certain. The CDR3 length is 15 residues. The V end was cut by 2 bases, the J end by 0 bases, with 11 bases between. Germline assignment: CDR1 SGDLS and CDR2 YYNGEE.